One sample yielded the 9 T cell receptor beta chains listed below, sequenced in a study of T-cell memory formation after mild COVID-19. One entry per CDR3 protein results from TCRdb running MiXCR on the 5' RACE reads. In the table there are roughly 80,000 distinct CDR3 sequences, 20% to 25% of which are singletons. The source material was PBMCs or a T cell subset sorted from them (not recorded which). Receptor source: a man younger than 35 who had mild COVID-19 (a few samples of this study predate the infection). Cell type and time point are not known.

In this sample, this clonotype turned up a few times. The J gene is TRBJ2-5, the V gene TRBV7-6, with D maybe TRBD2 (7 bases). V was cut by 5 bases and J by 4 bases, with 20 bases left in between. This CDR3 is built from 16 residues. Germline V lookup: CDR1 SGHVS, CDR2 FNYEAQ. The CDR3 region has the DNA TGTGCCAGCAGCGCCTCCCGGGGGGCGCACAGAGAGACCCAGTACTTC. It specifies CASSASRGAHRETQYF.

The gene calls are TRBV7-9 and TRBJ2-7, with D uncertain. The CDR3 loop spans 13 amino acids. V lost 2 bases, J lost 3 bases, and 8 bases lay in between. Looked up from germline, CDR1 is SEHNR and CDR2 is FQNEAQ (reference sequence). CDR3 amino acids: CASSLTAIYEQYF. Written as DNA, the CDR3 is TGTGCCAGCAGCTTAACGGCCATCTACGAGCAGTACTTC.

The chain carries TRBV5-6 and TRBJ2-4, with D uncertain. CDR1 and CDR2 from the germline V gene are SGHDT and YYEEEE. V was shortened by 0 bases and J by 0 bases, with 10 bases between the two germline ends. The CDR3 runs 16 residues. The CDR3: CASSLAATLAKNIQYF. CDR3 coding DNA: TGTGCCAGCAGCTTGGCCGCCACTCTAGCCAAAAACATTCAGTACTTC. The full variable domain, with the rest looked up from reference TRBV5-6 and TRBJ2-4, is DAGVTQSPTHLIKTRGQQVTLRCSPKSGHDTVSWYQQALGQGPQFIFQYYEEEERQRGNFPDRFSGHQFPNYSSELNVNALLLGDSALYLCASSLAATLAKNIQYFGAGTRLSVL.

This clonotype was counted between two and nine times. This chain joins TRBV7-2 and TRBJ2-3; 8 nucleotides agree with TRBD2. J gave up 2 bases and V 1 base, and 5 bases lay outside the gene matches. CDR1 and CDR2 from the germline V gene are SGHTA and FQGNSA. This CDR3 comprises 16 residues. CDR3 DNA: TGTGCCAGCAGCTTAGTTCCTAGCGGGTCCACAGATACGCAGTATTTT. Its protein product is CASSLVPSGSTDTQYF.

This clonotype was seen a few times. The rearrangement uses TRBV12-3 or TRBV12-4 and TRBJ2-2; D may match TRBD1 or TRBD2 (5 bases each). CDR3 length: 16 residues. The germline V and J ends were trimmed by 1 base and 4 bases, with 13 bases remaining between them. The CDR3 DNA is TGTGCCAGCAGTTTAGTCGAGGGGTCGAGCACCGGGGAGCTGTTTTTT. Protein sequence: CASSLVEGSSTGELFF.

The V and J genes are TRBV13 and TRBJ1-1; a weak D match, TRBD1 (5 bases). The CDR3 has 12 residues. Germline CDR1 is PRHDT and CDR2 is FYEKMQ (reference sequence). Deletions cut 8 bases from V and 1 base from J, with 8 bases between. As DNA, the CDR3 is TGTGCCAGCTCCGGGGGGAACACTGAAGCTTTCTTT. It specifies CASSGGNTEAFF.

The chain links TRBV7-9 to TRBJ1-2, with 7 bases lining up with TRBD1. V shed 5 bases, J shed 7 bases, and the junction held 10 bases outside the gene matches. Germline V CDR1 and CDR2: SEHNR, FQNEAQ (reference sequence). CDR3 size: 14 residues. CDR3 in DNA: TGTGCCAGCAGCCGAATAGACAGGGATGGTGGCTACACCTTC. Encoded protein: CASSRIDRDGGYTF.

There are many counts of this clonotype. V is TRBV11-2 and J is TRBJ2-5; unclear D gene. The CDR3 runs 17 residues. V lost 6 bases, J lost 2 bases, and 22 bases lay in between. Germline V gene data show CDR1 as SGHAT and CDR2 as FQNNGV. CDR3 DNA: TGTGCCAGCAGACTAAAAGCATGGGCGTCTCCGCAAGAGACCCAGTACTTC. Protein: CASRLKAWASPQETQYF.

This rearrangement joins TRBV7-2 to TRBJ2-4, with 7 bases fitting TRBD2. V dropped 2 bases and J dropped 0; count of bases not matched to a gene: 7. Germline V gives CDR1 SGHTA, CDR2 FQGNSA. CDR3 length: 17 amino acids. The CDR3 loop is CASSLKAGRIAKNIQYF. The CDR3 DNA is TGTGCCAGCAGCTTAAAAGCGGGGAGGATAGCCAAAAACATTCAGTACTTC. The full variable domain, its missing parts supplied by reference TRBV7-2 and TRBJ2-4, is GAGVSQSPSNKVTEKGKDVELRCDPISGHTALYWYRQSLGQGLEFLIYFQGNSAPDKSGLPSDRFSAERTGGSVSTLTIQRTQQEDSAVYLCASSLKAGRIAKNIQYFGAGTRLSVL.